This TCR beta chain was sequenced in a study of blood T cell repertoires in COVID-19. The overall study: The United States, Italy and Spain were the sources of the acute and convalescent COVID-19 samples.

This clone was detected only once. Only in-frame clones appear in the TCRdb table, and some are missing; sequencing was by immunoSEQ multiplex PCR. The table has a few hundred thousand clones, roughly nine tenths seen once; the top ten hold less than 8%. The V and J ends lost 1 base and 0 bases, in that order; junction bases with no gene match: 7. Germline values: CDR1 LGHNA, CDR2 YSLEER. There are 18 residues in the CDR3. The source material was peripheral blood. The chain couples TRBV4-3 to TRBJ2-2; 8 nucleotides match TRBD2. This clonotype was obtained from a man aged 60 to 69 with acute or convalescent COVID-19. CDR3 region: CASSQVNSGKANTGELFF. The CDR3 DNA reads as TGCGCCAGCAGCCAAGTGAATAGCGGGAAGGCGAACACCGGGGAGCTGTTTTTT.